This entry is about one T cell receptor (beta chain). What it recognizes is unknown. The data derive from a study of T cell responses to AZD1222 COVID-19 vaccine. Whole-study findings and limits: Reportedly, nearly half the spike-specific TCRs target unmutated variant regions. The study found Spike-specific TCR breadth and depth rose after two AZD1222 doses.

Clones were read by immunoSEQ multiplex PCR, and TCRdb kept only the in-frame ones, dropping some. The repertoire holds tens of thousands of clones, with 88% as singletons. CDR1 is KGHSH, CDR2 LQKENI, per germline. CDR3 length: 14 residues. The V gene lost 2 bases and the J gene lost 14 bases, with 16 bases spanning the gap. The source material was peripheral blood, sampled 28 days after the second AZD1222 dose. V and J are TRBV18 and TRBJ1-6; no clear D gene. This receptor was obtained from an adult who received the AZD1222 COVID-19 vaccine. As DNA, the CDR3 is TGTGCCAGCTCACCATCGGACGGATCATTGACCCTCCACTTT. Its protein product is CASSPSDGSLTLHF.